This T cell receptor (beta chain) emerged from a study of patients and donors after allogeneic stem cell transplantation. TCRdb re-called the RT-PCR reads through MiXCR, storing one row per CDR3 protein. The sample lists fewer than 75,000 distinct CDR3 sequences; approximately 26% were seen once. J lost 5 bases, V lost 1 base, and 7 bases had no gene match. CDR3 length equals 15 residues. Per germline, CDR1 DFQATT and CDR2 SNEGSKA (reference sequence). There are a few counts of this clonotype. This TCR was sampled from a human donor who was either an allogeneic HSCT recipient or a stem cell or donor lymphocyte infusion donor (not recorded which). It is not recorded whose cells these are; they may come from a transplant donor. This chain links TRBV20-1 with TRBJ1-5, with 8 positions matching TRBD1. Specimen: blood, either unsorted or a sorted T cell fraction (not recorded which). DNA of the CDR3: TGCAGTGCTAGAGTGACAGGGGAGGGCGATCAGCCCCAGCATTTT. It encodes CSARVTGEGDQPQHF.